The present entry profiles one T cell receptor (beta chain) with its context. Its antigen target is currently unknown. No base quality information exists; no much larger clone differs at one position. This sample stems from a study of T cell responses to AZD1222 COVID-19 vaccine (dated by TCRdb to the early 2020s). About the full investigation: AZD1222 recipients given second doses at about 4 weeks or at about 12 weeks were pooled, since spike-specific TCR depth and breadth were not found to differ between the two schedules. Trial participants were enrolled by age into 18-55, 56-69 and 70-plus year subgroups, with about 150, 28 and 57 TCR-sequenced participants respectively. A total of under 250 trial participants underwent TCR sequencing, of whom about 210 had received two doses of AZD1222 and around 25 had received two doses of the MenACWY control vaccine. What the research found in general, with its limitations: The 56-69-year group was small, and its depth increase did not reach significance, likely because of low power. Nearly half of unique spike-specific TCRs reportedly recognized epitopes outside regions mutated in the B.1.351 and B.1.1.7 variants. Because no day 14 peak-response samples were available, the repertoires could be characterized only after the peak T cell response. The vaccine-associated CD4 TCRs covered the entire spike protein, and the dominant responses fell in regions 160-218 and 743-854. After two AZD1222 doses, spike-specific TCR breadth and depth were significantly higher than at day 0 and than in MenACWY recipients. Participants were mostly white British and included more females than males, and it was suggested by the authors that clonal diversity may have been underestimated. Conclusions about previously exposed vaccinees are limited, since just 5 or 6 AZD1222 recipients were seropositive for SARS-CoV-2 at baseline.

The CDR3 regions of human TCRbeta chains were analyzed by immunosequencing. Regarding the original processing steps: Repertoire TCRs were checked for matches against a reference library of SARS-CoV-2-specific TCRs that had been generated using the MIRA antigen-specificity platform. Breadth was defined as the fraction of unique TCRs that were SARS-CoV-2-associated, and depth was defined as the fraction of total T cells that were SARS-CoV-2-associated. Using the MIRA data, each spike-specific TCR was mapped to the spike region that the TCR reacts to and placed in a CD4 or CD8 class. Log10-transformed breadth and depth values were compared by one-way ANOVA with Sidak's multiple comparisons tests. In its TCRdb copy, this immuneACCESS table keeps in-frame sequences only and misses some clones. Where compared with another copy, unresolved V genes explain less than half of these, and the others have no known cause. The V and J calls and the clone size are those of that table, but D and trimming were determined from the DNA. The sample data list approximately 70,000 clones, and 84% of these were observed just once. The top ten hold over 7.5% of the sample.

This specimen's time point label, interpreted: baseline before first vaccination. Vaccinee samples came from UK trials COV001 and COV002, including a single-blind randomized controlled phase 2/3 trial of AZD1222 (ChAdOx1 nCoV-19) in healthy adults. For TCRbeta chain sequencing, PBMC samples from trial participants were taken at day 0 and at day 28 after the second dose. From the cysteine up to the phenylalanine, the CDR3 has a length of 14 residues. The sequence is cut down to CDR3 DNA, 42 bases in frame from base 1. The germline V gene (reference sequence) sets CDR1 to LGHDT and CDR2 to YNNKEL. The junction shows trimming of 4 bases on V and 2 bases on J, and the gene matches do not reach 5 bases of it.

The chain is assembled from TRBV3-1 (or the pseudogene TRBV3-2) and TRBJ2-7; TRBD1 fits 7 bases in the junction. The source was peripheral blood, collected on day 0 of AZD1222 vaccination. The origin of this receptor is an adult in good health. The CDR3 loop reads CASSRSGTAYEQYF. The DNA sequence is TGTGCCAGCAGCCGATCCGGGACAGCCTACGAGCAGTACTTC.